There are a few counts of the clone carrying this TCR beta chain. A junction end diverges from the germline sequence, so it may reflect a read error. This record comes from a study of T cells in Graves' hyperthyroidism and ophthalmopathy. The CDR3 has 11 residues. Germline V CDR1 and CDR2: LNHDA, SQIVND (reference sequence). Amplified TCR beta CDR3 regions derived from RNA transcripts. HTBI primers drove first-round RT-PCR of the TCR CDR3. One entry per CDR3 protein results from TCRdb running MiXCR on the multiplex PCR reads. The sample shows around 600,000 distinct CDR3 sequences, 45% of them seen only once.

The rearrangement links TRBV19 to TRBJ1-1; D perhaps matches TRBD1 (6 bases). This sequence was found in an adult man with Graves' disease, either hyperthyroidism or ophthalmopathy (not recorded which). The material sequenced was peripheral blood or thyroid tissue (not recorded which). CDR3: CASAGDTETFF. In nucleotides, the CDR3 is TGTGCCAGCGCAGGGGATACTGAAACTTTCTTT.